This T cell receptor beta chain was sequenced for a study of Ad26.COV2.S vaccination and SARS-CoV-2 variants. From germline, CDR1 is MNHEY and CDR2 SVGAGI. V lost 6 bases, J lost 1 base, and 15 bases lay in between. The CDR3 runs 15 residues. Some clones are missing from TCRdb's copy, which holds only in-frame ones; the method was immunoSEQ multiplex PCR. This table has 200,000 to 300,000 clones, 87% appearing once. Treatment reported: approximately 18 received Ad26.COV2.S at low or high dose, single or two shots; 5 received placebo; per-sample allocation not given. The samples were gathered on day 63 after the first injection of vaccine or placebo.

Sequences were derived from peripheral blood, sampled in a trial of Ad26.COV2.S vaccine versus placebo. The TCR comes from a person between 18 and 65 years old who received the Ad26.COV2.S COVID-19 vaccine or a placebo. This sequence joins TRBV6-5 and TRBJ2-5; tentatively, D is TRBD1 (6 bases). CDR3 DNA sequence: TGTGCCAGCAGCGATACAGGGCAGCTCCAAGAGACCCAGTACTTC. Translated: CASSDTGQLQETQYF.